This entry concerns a single T cell receptor (beta chain). Its antigen is not identified. The data stem from a study of somatic mutations in cytotoxic T cells in rheumatoid arthritis. Study results and caveats: With age, CD8+ clonality increased in rheumatoid arthritis patients, whereas no such increase appeared in healthy controls. More than 20% of CD8+ cells belonged to the largest clone in about an eighth of the roughly 65 patients. Antigens bound by the expanded CD8+ clones were not identified. Rheumatoid arthritis patients and age-matched healthy controls showed no significant difference in CD8+ T-cell clonality.

TCRdb keeps only in-frame clones here, not all; method: immunoSEQ multiplex PCR. Of approximately 9,400 clones in the sample, around four fifths are singletons; the top ten hold about a fifth. This CDR3 is built from 18 residues. Germline V gene sequence: CDR1 SGHNT, CDR2 YYREEE (reference sequence). With 6 bases clipped from V and 4 bases from J, the junction kept 20 bases outside the gene matches. Sequenced sample: CD8+ T cells sorted from blood. The clonotype was recovered from a man aged 45-65 years in good health. V usage is TRBV5-4 and J usage is TRBJ1-1; 8 bases align to TRBD1. The CDR3 loop reads CASTLRSQGAGMTTEAFF. The CDR3 coding sequence is TGTGCCAGCACACTTCGATCGCAGGGGGCGGGTATGACCACTGAAGCTTTCTTT.